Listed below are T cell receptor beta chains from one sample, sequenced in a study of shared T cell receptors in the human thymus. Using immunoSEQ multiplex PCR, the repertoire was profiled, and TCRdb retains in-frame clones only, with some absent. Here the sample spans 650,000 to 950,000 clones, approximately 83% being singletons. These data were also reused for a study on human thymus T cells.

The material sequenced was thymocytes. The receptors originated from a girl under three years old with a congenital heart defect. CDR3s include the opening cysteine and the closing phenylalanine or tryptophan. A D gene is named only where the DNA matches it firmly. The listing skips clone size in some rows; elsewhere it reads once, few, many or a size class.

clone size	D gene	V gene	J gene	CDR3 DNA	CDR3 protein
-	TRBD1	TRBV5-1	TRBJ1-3	TGCGCCAGCAGCATACGGGACAGGAGAAGCTCTGGAAACACCATATATTTT	CASSIRDRRSSGNTIYF
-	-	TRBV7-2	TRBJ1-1	TGTGCCAGCAGCTTATTGAGTGGGCCTTTTGAAGCTTTCTTT	CASSLLSGPFEAFF
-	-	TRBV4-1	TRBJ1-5	TGCGCCAGCAGCCAAGGTGGTTTCCGAAAGCTTTATAGCAATCAGCCCCAGCATTTT	CASSQGGFRKLYSNQPQHF
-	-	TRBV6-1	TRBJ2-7	TGTGCCAGCCGGCACAGGGCCGTCGGGGAGCAGTACTTC	CASRHRAVGEQYF
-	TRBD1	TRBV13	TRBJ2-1	TGTGCCAGCAGCTCCACCCGGACAGGGGGCTACAATGAGCAGTTCTTC	CASSSTRTGGYNEQFF
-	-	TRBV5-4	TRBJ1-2	TGTGCCCTAGCGGTCACAGTTACTGGACGTAACTATGGCTACACCTTC	CALAVTVTGRNYGYTF
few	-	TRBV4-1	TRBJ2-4	TGCGCCAGCAGCCAAGATTCTAAAGCGCCAGGGGGGCCAGCCAAAAACATTCAGTACTTC	CASSQDSKAPGGPAKNIQYF
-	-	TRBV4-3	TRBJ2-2	TGCGCCAGCAGCCCCATCGGGGGACCGTCGCTCACCGGGGAGCTGTTTTTT	CASSPIGGPSLTGELFF
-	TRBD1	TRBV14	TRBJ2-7	TGTGCCAGCCGAGGAACAGGGGTTTTCTACGAGCAGTACTTC	CASRGTGVFYEQYF
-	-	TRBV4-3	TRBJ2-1	TGCGCCAGCAGCCTCGGGGGGCTGGGTTACTACAATGAGCAGTTCTTC	CASSLGGLGYYNEQFF
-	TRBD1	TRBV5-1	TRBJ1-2	TGCGCCAGCAGCTTGGCTGTCGGGACAGGGGCATATGGCTACACCTTC	CASSLAVGTGAYGYTF
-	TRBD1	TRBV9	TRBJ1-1	TGTGCCAGCAGCCCCCCAGGACAGGGAGGAACTGAAGCTTTCTTT	CASSPPGQGGTEAFF
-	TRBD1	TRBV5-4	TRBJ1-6	TGTGCCAGCAACCGGGCCGGGACAGGACCCTCACCCCTCCACTTT	CASNRAGTGPSPLHF
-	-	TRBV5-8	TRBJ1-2	TGTGCCAGCAGCTTGGCTATGCCCTTGGGGCAGGACGCTAGTAGCTACACCTTC	CASSLAMPLGQDASSYTF
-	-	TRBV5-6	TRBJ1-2	TGTGCCAGCAGCTTAGGACGGAGGATGAACACCTTC	CASSLGRRMNTF
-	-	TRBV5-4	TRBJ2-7	TGTGCCAGCAGCTTGTTGGTCTGGAGCTACGAGCAGTACTTC	CASSLLVWSYEQYF
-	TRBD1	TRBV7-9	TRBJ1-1	TGTGTCAGCAGCTCCGGACAGGGGGAGGTCGACACTGAAGCTTTCTTT	CVSSSGQGEVDTEAFF
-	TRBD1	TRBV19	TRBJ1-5	TGTGCCAGTAGGACCATGGACAGGGGGAAGCATCAGCCCCAGCATTTT	CASRTMDRGKHQPQHF
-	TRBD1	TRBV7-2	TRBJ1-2	TGTGCCAGCAGTGACAGGGTTTGTAGCTTTGACTATGGCTACACCTTC	CASSDRVCSFDYGYTF
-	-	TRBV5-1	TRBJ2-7	TGCGCCAGCAGCTTGCAAAAGGGAGTCTACGAGCAGTACTTC	CASSLQKGVYEQYF
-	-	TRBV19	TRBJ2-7	TGTGCCAGTAGTATACGTGGGGAGACCTACGAGCAGTACTTC	CASSIRGETYEQYF
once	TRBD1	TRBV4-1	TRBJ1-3	TGCGCCAGCAGCCAGACCAAAAATCTTACAGGGGGAAAGTTACGGTCTGGAAACACCATATATTTT	CASSQTKNLTGGKLRSGNTIYF
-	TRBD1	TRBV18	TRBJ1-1	TGTGCCAGCTCACCCGGGGTTGGACAGGCGAACACTGAAGCTTTCTTT	CASSPGVGQANTEAFF
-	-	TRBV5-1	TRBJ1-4	TGCGCCAGCAGCTTGGATGTCTTGGGGGGGCGCGGTGAAAAACTGTTTTTT	CASSLDVLGGRGEKLFF
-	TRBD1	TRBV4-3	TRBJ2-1	TGCGCCAGCAGCGAAGTTGGACAGGGGCTCCTAAGCTCCTACAATGAGCAGTTCTTC	CASSEVGQGLLSSYNEQFF
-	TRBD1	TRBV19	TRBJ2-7	TGTGCCAGTAGTCCCGGGACAGGGGAAGAGTACGAGCAGTACTTC	CASSPGTGEEYEQYF
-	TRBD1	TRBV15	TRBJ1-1	TGTGCCACCAGCAGAGATTATCGGGGCCAAGACAGGGGGCATCATGAGTACACTGAAGCTTTCTTT	CATSRDYRGQDRGHHEYTEAFF
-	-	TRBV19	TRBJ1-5	TGTGCCAGTAGTATCCCGCGGAAGGGGCAGCCCCAGCATTTT	CASSIPRKGQPQHF
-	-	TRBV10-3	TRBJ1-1	TGTGCCATCAGTGAGTGGGAGGGGTGGACAGCACAGATGAATGAAGCTTTCTTT	CAISEWEGWTAQMNEAFF
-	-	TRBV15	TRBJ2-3	TGTGCCACCCGGAAAGAAACAGGTTTATTGTCAGATACGCAGTATTTT	CATRKETGLLSDTQYF
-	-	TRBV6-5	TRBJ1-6	TGTGCCAGCAGTTACACCCGTGGAGAGAGTAGTTCACCCCTCCACTTT	CASSYTRGESSSPLHF
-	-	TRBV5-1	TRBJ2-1	TGCGCCAGCGGTCCCGGGTATGAGCAGTTCTTC	CASGPGYEQFF
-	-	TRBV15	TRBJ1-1	TGTGCCACCAGCAGAGAGGGCAGGGGTGAGAACACTGAAGCTTTCTTT	CATSREGRGENTEAFF
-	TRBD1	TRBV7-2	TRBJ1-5	TGTGCCAGCAGCCCCGGACAGGATGATCAGCCCCAGCATTTT	CASSPGQDDQPQHF
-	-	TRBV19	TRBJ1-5	TGTGCCAGTAGTATTTGGCAGGGCGGTGAAAGCAATCAGCCCCAGCATTTT	CASSIWQGGESNQPQHF
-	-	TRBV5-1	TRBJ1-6	TGCGCCAGCAGCAACTGCAGGGGCGACCCCTTAAATTCACCCCTCCACTTT	CASSNCRGDPLNSPLHF
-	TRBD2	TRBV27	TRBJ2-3	TGTGCCAGCAGTCGCGGACTAGCGGGGGGGCCCTACACAGATACGCAGTATTTT	CASSRGLAGGPYTDTQYF
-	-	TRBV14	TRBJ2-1	TGTGCCAGCGCCGTCCTCGGGTACTCCTACAATGAGCAGTTCTTC	CASAVLGYSYNEQFF
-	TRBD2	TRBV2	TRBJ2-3	TGTGCCGGGAGTGGGACTAGCGGCGACCGGGCCCCAGATACGCAGTATTTT	CAGSGTSGDRAPDTQYF
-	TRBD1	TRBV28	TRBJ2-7	TGTGCCAGCAGTAGGGGACAGGGCGAGCAGTACTTC	CASSRGQGEQYF
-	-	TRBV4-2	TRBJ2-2	TGTGCCAGCAGCCAATGGGTGCTAGCTCGGGACACCGGGGAGCTGTTTTTT	CASSQWVLARDTGELFF
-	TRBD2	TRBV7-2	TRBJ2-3	TGTGCCAGCAGCTTATTGTGCGGGGGGTACACAGATACGCAGTATTTT	CASSLLCGGYTDTQYF
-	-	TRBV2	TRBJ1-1	TGTGCAAACTGGCGGGCCCCGAGGTGGCAGGGGTTGAACACTGAAGCTTTCTTT	CANWRAPRWQGLNTEAFF
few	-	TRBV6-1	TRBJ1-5	TGTGCCAGCAGTGACCAGGGTAGACAGCCCCAGCATTTT	CASSDQGRQPQHF
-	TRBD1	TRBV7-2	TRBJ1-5	TGTGCCAGCAGCGCCGCCCCGGGACAGGGACAGCCCCAGCATTTT	CASSAAPGQGQPQHF
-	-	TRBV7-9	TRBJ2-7	TGTGCCAGCAGCCAGATACCCGCCCGGGACATCAACTACGAGCAGTACTTC	CASSQIPARDINYEQYF
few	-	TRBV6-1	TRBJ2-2	TGTGCCAGCCTCAGGGACACCGGGGAGCTGTTTTTT	CASLRDTGELFF
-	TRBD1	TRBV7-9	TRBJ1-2	TGTGCCAGCAGCTCTAGGACAGGGTATGCTGGCTACACCTTC	CASSSRTGYAGYTF
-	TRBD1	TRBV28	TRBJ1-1	TGTGCCAGCAGTTTAATTAGACAGGGGGTGGATGGCACTGAAGCTTTCTTT	CASSLIRQGVDGTEAFF
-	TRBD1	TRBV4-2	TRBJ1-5	TGTGCCAGCAGCCAGACAGGGCGCAATCAGCCCCAGCATTTT	CASSQTGRNQPQHF
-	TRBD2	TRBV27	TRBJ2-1	TGTGCCAGCAGTCTCGGACCTTGGCTAGCGGGTAATGAGCAGTTCTTC	CASSLGPWLAGNEQFF
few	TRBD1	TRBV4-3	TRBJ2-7	TGCGCCAGCAGCTGGGGACAGGGGTCCTACGAGCAGTACTTC	CASSWGQGSYEQYF
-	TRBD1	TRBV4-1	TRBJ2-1	TGCGCCAGCAGTGAACTTGGGACAGTCTACAATGAGCAGTTCTTC	CASSELGTVYNEQFF
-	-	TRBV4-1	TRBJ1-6	TGCGCCAGCAGCCAAGGCCGATCGGGTAGCTCCTATAATTCACCCCTCCACTTT	CASSQGRSGSSYNSPLHF
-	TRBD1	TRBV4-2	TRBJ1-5	TGTGCCAGCAGCCAACCAAGGGCCTGGGACAGGGGGATAGGGCAGCCCCAGCATTTT	CASSQPRAWDRGIGQPQHF
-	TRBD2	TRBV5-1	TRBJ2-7	TGCGCCAGCAGCTTGCTAGCGGGGGATGCCTACGAGCAGTACTTC	CASSLLAGDAYEQYF
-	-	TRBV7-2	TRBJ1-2	TGTGCCAGCAGCATAAATGGCTACACCTTC	CASSINGYTF
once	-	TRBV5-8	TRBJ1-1	TGTGCCAGCAGCTTGCCACTAGTTTTGAACACTGAAGCTTTCTTT	CASSLPLVLNTEAFF
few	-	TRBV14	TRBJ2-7	TGTGCCAGCAGCCTGAAACTGGGGGGGCCCCCCTACGAGCAGTACTTC	CASSLKLGGPPYEQYF
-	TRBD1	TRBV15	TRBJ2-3	TGTGCCACACGACAGGGCTACACAGATACGCAGTATTTT	CATRQGYTDTQYF